Below are 14 T cell receptor beta chains sequenced from a single sample in a study of early T cells in non-severe SARS-CoV-2 infection. Using its own MiXCR run on the 5' RACE reads, TCRdb lists one record per CDR3 protein. The sample carries 40,000 to 60,000 distinct CDR3 sequences, around 6.9% recorded once. The sample in question was whole blood, obtained at baseline. These receptors came from an adult who was a healthcare worker with PCR-confirmed SARS-CoV-2 infection or an uninfected control (not recorded which).

This clonotype was counted between two and nine times. The CDR3 here is CASSIGGYYGYTF. DNA of the CDR3: TGTGCCAGTAGTATTGGTGGGTACTATGGCTACACCTTC. V and J are TRBV19 and TRBJ1-2; D remains ambiguous. The CDR3 consists of 13 residues. V lost 3 bases, J lost 3 bases, and 8 bases lay in between. The germline CDR1 and CDR2 sequences are LNHDA and SQIVND (reference sequence).

This clonotype has more than one count but fewer than ten. The chain recombines TRBV6-5 with TRBJ2-5; a weak D match, TRBD1 (5 bases). Trimming took off 2 bases at V and 7 bases at J, with 11 bases between the two ends. The CDR3 contains 13 residues. Germline V lookup: CDR1 MNHEY, CDR2 SVGAGI. CDR3 sequence: CASSYVRAGTQYF. CDR3 DNA: TGTGCCAGCAGTTACGTCAGGGCTGGGACCCAGTACTTC.

V is TRBV7-2 and J is TRBJ2-3; D is ambiguous. V was pared by 2 bases and J by 6 bases, with 6 bases between. The CDR3 has 12 residues. CDR1 is SGHTA and CDR2 is FQGNSA in the germline V gene. Written as DNA, the CDR3 is TGTGCCAGCAGCTTACCTCCCGATACGCAGTATTTT. Translation: CASSLPPDTQYF. The variable domain in full, with the rest retrieved from reference TRBV7-2 and TRBJ2-3, is GAGVSQSPSNKVTEKGKDVELRCDPISGHTALYWYRQSLGQGLEFLIYFQGNSAPDKSGLPSDRFSAERTGGSVSTLTIQRTQQEDSAVYLCASSLPPDTQYFGPGTRLTVL.

The CDR3: CSVERDPSYGYTF. The DNA for the CDR3 is TGCAGCGTTGAAAGGGACCCATCCTATGGCTACACCTTC. This chain links TRBV29-1 with TRBJ1-2; possible D gene TRBD1, 5 bases. This CDR3 contains 13 residues. The V and J ends lost 2 bases and 4 bases respectively, with 11 bases between them. Germline loops: CDR1 SQVTM, CDR2 ANQGSEA. The full variable domain, in which reference TRBV29-1 and TRBJ1-2 provide the parts outside the CDR3, is SAVISQKPSRDICQRGTSLTIQCQVDSQVTMMFWYRQQPGQSLTLIATANQGSEATYESGFVIDKFPISRPNLTFSTLTVSNMSPEDSSIYLCSVERDPSYGYTFGSGTRLTVV.

This clonotype was counted many times. CDR3 nucleotide sequence: TGTGCCAGCAGTGAATTGGGCAGGGACGGCTACACCTTC. Amino acid sequence: CASSELGRDGYTF. This rearrangement joins TRBV25-1 to TRBJ1-2; weak D call: TRBD1 (5 bases). The CDR3 extends over 13 amino acids. Trimming pared 1 base from V and 8 bases from J, leaving 11 bases between. CDR1 and CDR2 (germline): MGHDK, SYGVNS.

Remarks on this clonotype: A clone one base away is much larger, so this may be a read error. This CDR3 is missing its conserved last phenylalanine or tryptophan, likely due to a read error. V usage is TRBV7-9 and J usage is TRBJ2-7, with D tentatively TRBD1 (6 bases). This CDR3 region has 15 residues. Germline V lookup: CDR1 SEHNR, CDR2 FQNEAQ (reference sequence). V dropped 4 bases and J dropped 3 bases, with 16 bases sitting between them. The CDR3 is CASSSSLGHVYEQYS. CDR3 bases: TGTGCCAGCAGCTCTTCTTTGGGACACGTCTACGAGCAGTACTCC.

This clonotype showed up many times. CDR3 DNA sequence: TGTGCCAGCAGCTTATCCAACACTCGAGGGGAAAAACTGTTTTTT. It translates to CASSLSNTRGEKLFF. The genes are TRBV11-2 and TRBJ1-4; D gene uncertain. The CDR3 runs to 15 residues. V was pared by 2 bases and J by 8 bases, with 15 bases between. Germline V gene data show CDR1 as SGHAT and CDR2 as FQNNGV.

The chain carries TRBV7-2 and TRBJ1-1, with D perhaps matching TRBD1 (6 bases). Trimming took 5 bases from V and 1 from J, leaving 8 bases between them. The CDR3 length is 13 residues. Germline V CDR1 and CDR2: SGHTA, FQGNSA. The CDR3 loop is CASSTQGNTEAFF. DNA of the CDR3: TGTGCCAGCAGCACACAGGGGAACACTGAAGCTTTCTTT.

This clonotype appeared many times. The chain has TRBV11-2 and TRBJ1-2; possibly TRBD1 for D (5 bases). Germline CDR1 reads SGHAT; CDR2 reads FQNNGV. The CDR3 spans 15 residues. The V gene lost 2 bases and the J gene lost 2 bases, with 12 bases spanning the gap. This CDR3 reads CASSLTPGSNYGYTF. The CDR3 nucleotides are TGTGCCAGCAGCTTAACCCCAGGGTCGAACTATGGCTACACCTTC.

This clonotype has ten or more counts. The gene calls are TRBV4-3 and TRBJ2-1, with D possibly matching TRBD2 (7 bases). Trimming removed 0 bases from V and 2 bases from J, with 11 bases in between. Per the germline V gene, CDR1 is LGHNA and CDR2 is YSLEER. CDR3 length equals 16 residues. CDR3 protein: CASSQEGGGTYNEQFF. CDR3 nucleotide sequence: TGCGCCAGCAGCCAAGAGGGAGGGGGAACCTACAATGAGCAGTTCTTC.

The sample holds many counts of this clonotype. The rearrangement uses TRBV12-3 or TRBV12-4 and TRBJ2-2; D possibly corresponds to TRBD2 (5 bases). V was cut by 3 bases and J by 3 bases, with 11 bases left in between. This CDR3 has 15 amino acids. The CDR3 loop reads CASSFEGPYTGELFF. The CDR3 DNA follows: TGTGCCAGCAGTTTTGAGGGTCCTTACACCGGGGAGCTGTTTTTT.

The chain uses TRBV10-3 and TRBJ2-1; TRBD1 aligns across 10 bases. The CDR3 is 15 amino acids. After removal of 4 bases from V and 10 bases from J, the junction contained 10 bases not matched to a gene. Germline V gives CDR1 ENHRY, CDR2 SYGVKD. The CDR3 DNA reads as TGTGCCATCAGTGTCCGGGACAGGGGTTCACAGGAGCAGTTCTTC. It codes for CAISVRDRGSQEQFF.

This clonotype turned up a few times. The chain uses TRBV27 and TRBJ1-6; TRBD1 might be the D (5 bases). The CDR3 has 12 amino acids. The germline V and J ends were trimmed by 3 bases and 15 bases, with 12 bases remaining between them. CDR1 and CDR2 (germline): MNHEY, SMNVEV (reference sequence). CDR3 in amino acids: CASSFPWGNLHF. In DNA form, the CDR3 reads TGTGCCAGCAGTTTCCCATGGGGCAACCTCCACTTT.

This clonotype showed up many times. The V gene is TRBV4-2, the J gene TRBJ1-2; D gene ambiguous. The CDR3 consists of 13 residues. Germline values: CDR1 LGHNA, CDR2 YNFKEQ. Trimming cost V 1 base and J 7 bases, with 10 bases left between them. CDR3 in amino acids: CASSQGSPPGYTF. The CDR3 bases are TGTGCCAGCAGCCAAGGGTCTCCCCCTGGCTACACCTTC.